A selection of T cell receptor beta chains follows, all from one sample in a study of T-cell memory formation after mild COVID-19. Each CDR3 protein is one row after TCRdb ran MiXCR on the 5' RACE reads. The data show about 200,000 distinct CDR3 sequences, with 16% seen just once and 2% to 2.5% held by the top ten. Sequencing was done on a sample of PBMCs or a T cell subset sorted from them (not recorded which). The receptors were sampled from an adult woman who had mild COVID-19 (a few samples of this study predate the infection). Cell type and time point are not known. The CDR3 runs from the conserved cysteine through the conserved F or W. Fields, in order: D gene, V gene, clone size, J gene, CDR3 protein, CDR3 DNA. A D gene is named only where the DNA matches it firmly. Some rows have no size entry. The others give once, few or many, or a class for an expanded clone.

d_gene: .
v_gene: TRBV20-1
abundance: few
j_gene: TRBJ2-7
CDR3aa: CSAPDGYEQYF
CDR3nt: TGCAGTGCTCCCGACGGCTACGAGCAGTACTTC

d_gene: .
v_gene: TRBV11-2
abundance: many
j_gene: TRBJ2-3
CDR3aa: CASSSLPGLRRNTQYF
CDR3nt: TGTGCCAGCAGCTCCCTCCCGGGACTGAGGCGGAATACGCAGTATTTT

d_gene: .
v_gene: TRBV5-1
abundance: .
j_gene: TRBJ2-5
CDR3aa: CASSLGSGAAVGETQYF
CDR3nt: TGCGCCAGCAGCTTGGGTTCGGGGGCAGCAGTTGGAGAGACCCAGTACTTC

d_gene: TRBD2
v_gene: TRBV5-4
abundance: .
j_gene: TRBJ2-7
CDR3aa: CASSKSGSGFEQYF
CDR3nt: TGTGCCAGCAGCAAGAGCGGGAGTGGTTTCGAGCAGTACTTC

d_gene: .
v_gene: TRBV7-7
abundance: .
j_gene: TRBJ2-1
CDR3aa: CASSLAGGANEQFF
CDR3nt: TGTGCCAGCAGCTTAGCGGGGGGGGCCAATGAGCAGTTCTTC

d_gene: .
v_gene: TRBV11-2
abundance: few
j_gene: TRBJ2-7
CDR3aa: CASSSTRYYEQYF
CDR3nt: TGTGCCAGCAGCTCGACTAGATACTACGAGCAGTACTTC

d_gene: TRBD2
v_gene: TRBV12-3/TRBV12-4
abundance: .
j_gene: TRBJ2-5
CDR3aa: CASSWTAGGLQTQYF
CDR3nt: TGTGCCAGCAGTTGGACCGCGGGGGGTCTCCAGACCCAGTACTTC

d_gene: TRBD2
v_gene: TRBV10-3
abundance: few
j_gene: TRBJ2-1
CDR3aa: CAISPSGGYNEQFF
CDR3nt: TGTGCCATCAGTCCTAGCGGGGGATACAATGAGCAGTTCTTC

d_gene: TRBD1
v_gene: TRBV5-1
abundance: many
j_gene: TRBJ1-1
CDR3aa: CASSLDGGTGASEAFF
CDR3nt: TGCGCCAGCAGCTTGGATGGGGGGACAGGGGCGAGTGAAGCTTTCTTT

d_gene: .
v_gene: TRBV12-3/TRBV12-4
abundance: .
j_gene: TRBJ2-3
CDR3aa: CASSLSGTTTDTQYF
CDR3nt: TGTGCCAGCAGTTTATCGGGGACCACTACAGATACGCAGTATTTT

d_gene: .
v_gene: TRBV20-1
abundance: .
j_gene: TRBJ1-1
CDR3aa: CSAGARLNTEAFF
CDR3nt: TGCAGTGCCGGAGCGCGACTGAACACTGAAGCTTTCTTT

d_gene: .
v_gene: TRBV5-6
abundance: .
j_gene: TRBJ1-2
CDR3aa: CASSLSPANYGYTF
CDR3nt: TGTGCCAGCAGCCTAAGCCCAGCTAACTATGGCTACACCTTC

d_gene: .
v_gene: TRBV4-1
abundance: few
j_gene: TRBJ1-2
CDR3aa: CASSQVIQKQGTLYGYTF
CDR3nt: TGCGCCAGCAGCCAAGTAATTCAGAAACAGGGAACCCTTTATGGCTACACCTTC

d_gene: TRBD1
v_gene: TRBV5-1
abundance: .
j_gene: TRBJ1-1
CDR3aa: CASSLAPGQGASYAFF
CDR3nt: TGCGCCAGCAGCTTGGCTCCGGGACAGGGGGCATCGTATGCTTTCTTT

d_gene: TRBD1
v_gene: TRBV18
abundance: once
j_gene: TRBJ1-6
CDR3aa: CASSPTGVNSPLHF
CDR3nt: TGTGCCAGCTCACCGACAGGGGTGAATTCACCCCTCCACTTT

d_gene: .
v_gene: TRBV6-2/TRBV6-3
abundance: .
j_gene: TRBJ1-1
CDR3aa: CASSYPLGSTEAFF
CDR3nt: TGTGCCAGCAGTTACCCTCTGGGGAGCACTGAAGCTTTCTTT

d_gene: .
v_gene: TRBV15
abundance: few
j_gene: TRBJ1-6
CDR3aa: CATSRDLLSPLHF
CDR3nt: TGTGCCACCAGCAGAGATCTTCTCTCACCCCTCCACTTT

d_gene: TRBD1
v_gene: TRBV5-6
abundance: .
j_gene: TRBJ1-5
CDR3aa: CASSLGQGAQPQHF
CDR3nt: TGTGCCAGCAGCTTAGGGCAGGGGGCACAGCCCCAGCATTTT

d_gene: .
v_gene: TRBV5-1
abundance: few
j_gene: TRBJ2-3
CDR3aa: CASAGAPSSTDTQYF
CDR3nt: TGCGCCAGCGCGGGGGCCCCGTCTAGCACAGATACGCAGTATTTT

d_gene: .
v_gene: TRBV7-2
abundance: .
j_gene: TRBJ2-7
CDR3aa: CASSSDYSYEQYF
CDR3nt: TGTGCCAGCAGCTCCGATTACAGTTACGAGCAGTACTTC

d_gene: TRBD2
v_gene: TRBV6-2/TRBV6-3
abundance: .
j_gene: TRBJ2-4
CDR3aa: CASRPLLTSGSSFLGNIQYF
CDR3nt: TGTGCCAGCAGACCACTTTTGACTAGCGGGAGCTCTTTTCTCGGGAACATTCAGTACTTC

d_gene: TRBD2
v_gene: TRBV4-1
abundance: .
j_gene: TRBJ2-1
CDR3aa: CASSQAPGLEEIKSSYNEQFF
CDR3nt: TGCGCCAGCAGCCAGGCCCCGGGACTAGAGGAAATAAAAAGCTCCTACAATGAGCAGTTCTTC

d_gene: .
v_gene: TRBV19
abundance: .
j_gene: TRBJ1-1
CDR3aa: CASSIGQGSMNTEAFF
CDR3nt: TGTGCCAGTAGTATCGGTCAGGGAAGTATGAACACTGAAGCTTTCTTT

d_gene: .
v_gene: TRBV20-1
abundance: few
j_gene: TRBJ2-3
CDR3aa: CSASLGPSTDTQYF
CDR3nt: TGCAGTGCTAGTCTGGGGCCAAGCACAGATACGCAGTATTTT

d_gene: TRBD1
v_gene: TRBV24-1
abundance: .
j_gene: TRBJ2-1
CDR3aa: CATSDQLGTGLGQFF
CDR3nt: TGTGCCACCAGTGACCAACTGGGGACAGGGCTGGGGCAGTTCTTC

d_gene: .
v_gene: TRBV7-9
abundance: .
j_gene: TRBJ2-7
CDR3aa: CASRRDFYEQYF
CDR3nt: TGTGCCAGCAGACGAGACTTCTACGAGCAGTACTTC

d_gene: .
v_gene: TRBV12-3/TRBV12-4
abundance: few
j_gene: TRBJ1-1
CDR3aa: CASSLLQDTEAFF
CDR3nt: TGTGCCAGCAGTTTACTGCAGGACACTGAAGCTTTCTTT

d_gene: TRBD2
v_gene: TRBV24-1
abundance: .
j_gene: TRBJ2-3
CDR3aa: CATSDLRLPGGDTQYF
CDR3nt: TGTGCCACCAGTGATTTGCGTCTCCCGGGAGGGGATACGCAGTATTTT

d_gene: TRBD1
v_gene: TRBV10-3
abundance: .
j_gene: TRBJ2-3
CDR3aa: CAIAEGGQGLDTQYF
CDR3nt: TGTGCCATCGCCGAGGGAGGACAGGGCCTGGATACGCAGTATTTT

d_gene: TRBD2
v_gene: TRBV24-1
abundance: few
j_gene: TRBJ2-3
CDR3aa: CATSDLGSGRTGDTQYF
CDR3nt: TGTGCCACCAGTGATTTAGGCAGCGGGAGGACCGGAGATACGCAGTATTTT

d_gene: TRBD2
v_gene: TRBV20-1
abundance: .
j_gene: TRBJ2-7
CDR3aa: CSLTGTSGSRREQYF
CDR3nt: TGCAGTTTGACAGGGACTAGCGGGAGTCGGCGCGAGCAGTACTTC

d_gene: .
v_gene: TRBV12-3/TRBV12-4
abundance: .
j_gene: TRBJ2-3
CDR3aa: CASSLLTGSDTQYF
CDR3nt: TGTGCCAGCAGTTTACTGACAGGTTCAGATACGCAGTATTTT

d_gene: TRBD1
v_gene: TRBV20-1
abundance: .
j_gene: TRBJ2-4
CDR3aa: CSATRGLAKNIQYF
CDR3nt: TGCAGTGCCACAAGGGGGCTAGCCAAAAACATTCAGTACTTC

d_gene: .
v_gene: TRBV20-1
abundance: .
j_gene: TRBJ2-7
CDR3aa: CSAEGGGRYEQYF
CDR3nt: TGCAGTGCTGAGGGCGGGGGCAGGTACGAGCAGTACTTC

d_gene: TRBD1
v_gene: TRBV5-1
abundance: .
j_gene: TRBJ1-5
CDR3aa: CASSMTGLDNQPQHF
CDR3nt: TGCGCCAGCAGCATGACAGGGCTAGACAATCAGCCCCAGCATTTT

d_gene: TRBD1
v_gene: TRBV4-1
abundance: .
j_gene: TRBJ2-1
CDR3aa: CASSQDPGQRAYNEQFF
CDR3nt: TGCGCCAGCAGCCAAGATCCGGGACAGAGAGCCTACAATGAGCAGTTCTTC

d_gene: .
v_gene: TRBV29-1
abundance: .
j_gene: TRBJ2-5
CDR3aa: CSVDLGATQETQYF
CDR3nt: TGCAGCGTTGACTTGGGGGCCACGCAAGAGACCCAGTACTTC

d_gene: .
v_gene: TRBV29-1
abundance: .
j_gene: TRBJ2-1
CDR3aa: CSVVRQGGSSYNEQFF
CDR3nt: TGCAGCGTTGTCCGCCAGGGCGGTAGCTCCTACAATGAGCAGTTCTTC

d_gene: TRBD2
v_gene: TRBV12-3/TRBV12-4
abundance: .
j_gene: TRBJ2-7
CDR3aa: CASSYHNSGRATHEQYF
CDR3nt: TGTGCCAGCAGCTATCATAATAGCGGGAGGGCCACCCACGAGCAGTACTTC

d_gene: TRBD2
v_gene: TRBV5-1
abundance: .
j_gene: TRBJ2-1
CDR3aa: CASSHGTSGSHVFEQFF
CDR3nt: TGCGCCAGCAGCCACGGGACTAGCGGGAGTCATGTCTTTGAGCAGTTCTTC

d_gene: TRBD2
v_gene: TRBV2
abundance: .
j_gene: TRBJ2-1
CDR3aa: CASSPWTSGYNEQFF
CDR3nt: TGTGCCAGCAGCCCTTGGACTAGCGGATACAATGAGCAGTTCTTC

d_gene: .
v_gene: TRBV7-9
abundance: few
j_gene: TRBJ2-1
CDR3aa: CASSPSWQGRGNEQFF
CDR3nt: TGTGCCAGCAGCCCAAGTTGGCAGGGGCGGGGCAATGAGCAGTTCTTC

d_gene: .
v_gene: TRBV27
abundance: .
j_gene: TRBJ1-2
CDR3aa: CASSLSAAGGYTF
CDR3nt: TGTGCCAGCAGTTTATCGGCGGCGGGCGGCTACACCTTC

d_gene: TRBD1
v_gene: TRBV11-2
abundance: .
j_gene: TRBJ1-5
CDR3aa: CASSRTGGGQPQHF
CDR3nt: TGTGCCAGCAGTCGGACAGGGGGGGGTCAGCCCCAGCATTTT

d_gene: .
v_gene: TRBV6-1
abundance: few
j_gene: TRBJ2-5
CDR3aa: CATQGILQETQYF
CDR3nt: TGTGCCACCCAGGGGATCCTCCAAGAGACCCAGTACTTC

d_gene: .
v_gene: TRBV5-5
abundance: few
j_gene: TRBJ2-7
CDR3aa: CASSLVGSAGGSYEQYF
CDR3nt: TGTGCCAGCAGCTTGGTGGGGTCCGCCGGGGGCTCCTACGAGCAGTACTTC

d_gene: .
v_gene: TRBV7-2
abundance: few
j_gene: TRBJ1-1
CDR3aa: CASTIGLRGATEAFF
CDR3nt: TGTGCCAGCACCATTGGTTTACGGGGGGCCACTGAAGCTTTCTTT

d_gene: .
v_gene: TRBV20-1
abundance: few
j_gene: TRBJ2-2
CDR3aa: CSARDLLLPNTGELFF
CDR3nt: TGCAGTGCTAGAGATCTCTTACTCCCGAACACCGGGGAGCTGTTTTTT

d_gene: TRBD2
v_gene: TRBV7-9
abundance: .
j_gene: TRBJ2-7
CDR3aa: CASSLAGGDEQYF
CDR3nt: TGTGCCAGCAGCTTAGCCGGGGGGGACGAGCAGTACTTC

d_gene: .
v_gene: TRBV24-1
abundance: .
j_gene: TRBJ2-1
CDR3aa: CATSDSKAESYNEQFF
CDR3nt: TGTGCCACCAGTGATTCGAAGGCCGAATCCTACAATGAGCAGTTCTTC

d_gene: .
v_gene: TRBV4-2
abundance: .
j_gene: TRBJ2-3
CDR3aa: CASHEGGRYSTDTQYF
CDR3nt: TGTGCCAGCCACGAGGGGGGAAGGTATAGCACAGATACGCAGTATTTT

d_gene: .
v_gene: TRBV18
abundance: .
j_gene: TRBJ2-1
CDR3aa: CASSPAGAGNEQFF
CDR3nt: TGTGCCAGCTCACCTGCGGGGGCGGGCAATGAGCAGTTCTTC

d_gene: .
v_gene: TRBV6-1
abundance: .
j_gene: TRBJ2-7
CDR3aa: CASSEGNLGHLEGEQYF
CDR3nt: TGTGCCAGCAGTGAAGGGAATCTGGGACACTTAGAAGGCGAGCAGTACTTC

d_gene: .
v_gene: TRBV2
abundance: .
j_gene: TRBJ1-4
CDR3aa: CASSAGIGKLFF
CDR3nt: TGTGCCAGCAGCGCCGGGATCGGAAAACTGTTTTTT

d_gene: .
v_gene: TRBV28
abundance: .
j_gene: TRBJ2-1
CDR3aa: CASSLGQIGFNEQFF
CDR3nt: TGTGCCAGCAGTTTGGGGCAGATCGGCTTCAATGAGCAGTTCTTC

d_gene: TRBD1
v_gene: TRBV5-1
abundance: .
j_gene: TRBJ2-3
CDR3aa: CASSLARTGGTDTQYF
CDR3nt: TGCGCCAGCAGCTTGGCACGGACAGGGGGCACAGATACGCAGTATTTT

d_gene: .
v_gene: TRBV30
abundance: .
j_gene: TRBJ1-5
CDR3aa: CAWSDTVSNQPQHF
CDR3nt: TGTGCCTGGAGTGACACAGTTAGCAATCAGCCCCAGCATTTT

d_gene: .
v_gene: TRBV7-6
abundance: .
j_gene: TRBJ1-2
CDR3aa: CASSLDRDHGYTF
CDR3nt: TGTGCCAGCAGCTTAGACAGGGACCATGGCTACACCTTC

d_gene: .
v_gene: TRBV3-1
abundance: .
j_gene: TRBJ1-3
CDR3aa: CASSQGRVTGNTIYF
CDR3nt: TGTGCCAGCAGCCAAGGTCGGGTGACTGGAAACACCATATATTTT

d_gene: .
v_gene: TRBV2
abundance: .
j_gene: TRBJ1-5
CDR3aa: CASSEVWVGGQPQHF
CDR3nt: TGTGCCAGCAGTGAAGTCTGGGTTGGAGGCCAGCCCCAGCATTTT